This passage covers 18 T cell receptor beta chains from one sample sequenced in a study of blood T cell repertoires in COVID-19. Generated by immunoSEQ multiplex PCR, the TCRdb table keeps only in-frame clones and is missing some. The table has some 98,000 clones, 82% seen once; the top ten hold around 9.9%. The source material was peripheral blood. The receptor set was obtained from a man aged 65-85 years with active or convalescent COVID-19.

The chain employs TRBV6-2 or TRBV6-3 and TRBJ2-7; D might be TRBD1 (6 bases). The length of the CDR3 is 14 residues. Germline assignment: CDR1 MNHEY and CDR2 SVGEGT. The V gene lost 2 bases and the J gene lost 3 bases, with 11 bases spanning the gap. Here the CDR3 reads CASSYGGGRYEQYF. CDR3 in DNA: TGTGCCAGCAGTTACGGGGGCGGGCGCTACGAGCAGTACTTC.

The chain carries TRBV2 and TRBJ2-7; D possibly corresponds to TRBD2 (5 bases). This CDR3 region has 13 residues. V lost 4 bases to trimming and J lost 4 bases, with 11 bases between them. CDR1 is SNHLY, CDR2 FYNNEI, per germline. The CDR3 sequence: CASSAGLQYEQYF. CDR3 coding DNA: TGTGCCAGCAGTGCAGGACTCCAATACGAGCAGTACTTC.

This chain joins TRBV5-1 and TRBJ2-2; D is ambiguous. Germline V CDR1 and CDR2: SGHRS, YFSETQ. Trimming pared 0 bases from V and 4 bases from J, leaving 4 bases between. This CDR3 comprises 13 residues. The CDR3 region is CASSLGGTGELFF. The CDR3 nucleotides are TGCGCCAGCAGCTTGGGAGGCACCGGGGAGCTGTTTTTT.

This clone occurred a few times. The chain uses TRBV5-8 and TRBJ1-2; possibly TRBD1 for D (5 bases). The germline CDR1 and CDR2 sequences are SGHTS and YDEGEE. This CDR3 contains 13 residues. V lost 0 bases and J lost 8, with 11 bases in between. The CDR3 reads CASSLELQGGYTF. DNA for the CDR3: TGTGCCAGCAGCTTGGAGCTCCAGGGCGGCTACACCTTC.

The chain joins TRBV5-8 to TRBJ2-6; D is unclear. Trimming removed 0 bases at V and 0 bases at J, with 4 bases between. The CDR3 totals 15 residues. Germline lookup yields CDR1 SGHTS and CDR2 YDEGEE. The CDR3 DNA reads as TGTGCCAGCAGCTTGGAACTCTCTGGGGCCAACGTCCTGACTTTC. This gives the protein CASSLELSGANVLTF.

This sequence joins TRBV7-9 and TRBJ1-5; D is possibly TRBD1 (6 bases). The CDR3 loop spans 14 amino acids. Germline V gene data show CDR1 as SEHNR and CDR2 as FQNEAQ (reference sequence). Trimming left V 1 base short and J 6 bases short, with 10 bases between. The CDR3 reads CASSLGGHGQPQHF. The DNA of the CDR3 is TGTGCCAGCAGCTTAGGGGGGCATGGTCAGCCCCAGCATTTT.

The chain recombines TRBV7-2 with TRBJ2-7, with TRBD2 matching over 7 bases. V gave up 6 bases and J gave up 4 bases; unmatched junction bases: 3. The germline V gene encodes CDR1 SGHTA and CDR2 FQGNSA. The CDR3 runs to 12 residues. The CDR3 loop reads CASSPGGYEQYF. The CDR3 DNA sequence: TGTGCCAGCAGTCCGGGGGGTTACGAGCAGTACTTC.

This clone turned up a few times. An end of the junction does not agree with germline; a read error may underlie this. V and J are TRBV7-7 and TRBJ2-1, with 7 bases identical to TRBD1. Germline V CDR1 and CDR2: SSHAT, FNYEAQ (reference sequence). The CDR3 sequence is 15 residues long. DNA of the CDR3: TGTGCTAGCAGCTTAGCAGGGGGTACCTACAATGAGCAGTTCTTC. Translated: CASSLAGGTYNEQFF.

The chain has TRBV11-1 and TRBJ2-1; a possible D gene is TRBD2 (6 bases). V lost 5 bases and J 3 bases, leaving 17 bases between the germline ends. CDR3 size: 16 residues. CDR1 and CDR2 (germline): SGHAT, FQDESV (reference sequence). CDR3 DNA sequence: TGTGCCAGCAGCGCCGGGACTCCCAGCCTCTACAATGAGCAGTTCTTC. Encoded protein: CASSAGTPSLYNEQFF.

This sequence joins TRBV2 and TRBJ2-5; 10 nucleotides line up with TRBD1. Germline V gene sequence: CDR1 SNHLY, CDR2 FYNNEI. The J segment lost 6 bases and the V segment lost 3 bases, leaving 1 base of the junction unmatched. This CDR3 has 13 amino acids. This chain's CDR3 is CASSEDRGKTQYF. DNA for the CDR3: TGTGCCAGCAGTGAGGACAGGGGGAAGACCCAGTACTTC.

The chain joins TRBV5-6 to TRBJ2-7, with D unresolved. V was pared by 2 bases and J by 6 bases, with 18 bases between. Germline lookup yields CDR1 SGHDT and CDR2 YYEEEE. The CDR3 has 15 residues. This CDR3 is CASSLISVLRGEQYF. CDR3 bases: TGTGCCAGCAGCTTAATCAGCGTTTTAAGAGGCGAGCAGTACTTC. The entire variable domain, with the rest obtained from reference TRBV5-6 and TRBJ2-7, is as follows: DAGVTQSPTHLIKTRGQQVTLRCSPKSGHDTVSWYQQALGQGPQFIFQYYEEEERQRGNFPDRFSGHQFPNYSSELNVNALLLGDSALYLCASSLISVLRGEQYFGPGTRLTVT.

CDR3 loop: CAISTGTGGGDTEAFF. The CDR3, as DNA: TGTGCCATCAGTACCGGGACAGGGGGCGGGGACACTGAAGCTTTCTTT. V usage is TRBV10-3 and J usage is TRBJ1-1; TRBD1 matches at 12 bases. Germline V gives CDR1 ENHRY, CDR2 SYGVKD. The CDR3 totals 16 residues. With V trimmed by 5 bases and J by 3 bases, 7 bases remained unmatched.

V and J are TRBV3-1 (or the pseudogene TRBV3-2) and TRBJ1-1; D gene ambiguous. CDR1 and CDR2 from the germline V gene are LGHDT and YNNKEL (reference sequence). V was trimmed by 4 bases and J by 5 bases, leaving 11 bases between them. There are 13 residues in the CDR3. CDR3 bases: TGTGCCAGCAGCCGTACCGAGAAAACTGAAGCTTTCTTT. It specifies CASSRTEKTEAFF.

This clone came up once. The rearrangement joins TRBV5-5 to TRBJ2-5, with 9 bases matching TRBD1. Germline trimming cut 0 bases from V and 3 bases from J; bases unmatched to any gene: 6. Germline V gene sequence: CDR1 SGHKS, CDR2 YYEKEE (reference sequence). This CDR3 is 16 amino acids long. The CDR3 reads CASSLVETGGKETQYF. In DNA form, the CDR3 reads TGTGCCAGCAGCTTGGTTGAGACAGGGGGTAAAGAGACCCAGTACTTC. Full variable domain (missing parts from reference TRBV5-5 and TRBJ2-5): DAGVTQSPTHLIKTRGQQVTLRCSPISGHKSVSWYQQVLGQGPQFIFQYYEKEERGRGNFPDRFSARQFPNYSSELNVNALLLGDSALYLCASSLVETGGKETQYFGPGTRLLVL.

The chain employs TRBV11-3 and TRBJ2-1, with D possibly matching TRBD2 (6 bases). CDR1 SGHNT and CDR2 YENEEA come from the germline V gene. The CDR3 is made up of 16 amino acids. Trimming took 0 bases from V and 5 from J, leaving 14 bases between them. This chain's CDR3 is CASSLEPGGVHNEQFF. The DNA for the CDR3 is TGTGCCAGCAGCTTAGAGCCCGGAGGGGTCCACAATGAGCAGTTCTTC.

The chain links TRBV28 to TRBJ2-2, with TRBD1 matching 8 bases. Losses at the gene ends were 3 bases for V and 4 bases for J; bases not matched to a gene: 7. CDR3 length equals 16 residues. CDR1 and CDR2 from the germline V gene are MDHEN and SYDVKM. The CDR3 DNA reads TGTGCCAGCAGTTTGGGCGGACAGGGCGGCACCGGGGAGCTGTTTTTT. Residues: CASSLGGQGGTGELFF.

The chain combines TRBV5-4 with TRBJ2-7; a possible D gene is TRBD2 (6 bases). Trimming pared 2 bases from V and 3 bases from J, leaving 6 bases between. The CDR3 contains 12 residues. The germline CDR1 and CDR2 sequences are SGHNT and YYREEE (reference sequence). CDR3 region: CASSFGGYEQYF. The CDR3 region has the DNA TGTGCCAGCAGCTTCGGGGGCTACGAGCAGTACTTC. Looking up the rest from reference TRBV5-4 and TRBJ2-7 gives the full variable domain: ETGVTQSPTHLIKTRGQQVTLRCSSQSGHNTVSWYQQALGQGPQFIFQYYREEENGRGNFPPRFSGLQFPNYSSELNVNALELDDSALYLCASSFGGYEQYFGPGTRLTVT.

CDR3 coding DNA: TGTGCCAGCAGCCAAGAAAGGACACTGGGAAACACCATATATTTT. Encoded protein: CASSQERTLGNTIYF. The rearrangement uses TRBV14 and TRBJ1-3, with D possibly matching TRBD1 (5 bases). V was clipped by 0 bases and J by 4 bases, with 10 bases between them. CDR3 length equals 15 residues. Germline V gene sequence: CDR1 SGHDN, CDR2 FVKESK.